This T cell receptor beta chain was obtained from a study of T cells after posttransplantation cyclophosphamide. General study results and limits: TRB clonality was highly associated with recipient CMV seropositivity and reactivation.

Sequencing was performed with immunoSEQ multiplex PCR; in TCRdb, only in-frame clones are kept and a portion is missing. The repertoire yields 30,000 to 45,000 clones, none seen only once; the top ten contain about 1.2%. This clone was seen a few times. Its cognate antigen is unknown. The V end lost 5 bases, the J end lost 4 bases, and 14 bases lay between the germline ends. The CDR3 length is 14 residues. From germline, CDR1 is SGHAT and CDR2 FQNNGV. The sequencing input was PBMCs. This chain connects TRBV11-2 to TRBJ1-1; D is perhaps TRBD1 (5 bases). The clonotype comes from a girl aged 5 to 17 in good health, CMV-negative, and a related stem cell transplant donor. In nucleotides, the CDR3 is TGTGCCAGCAGCCAACGGCAGGGTATCACTGAAGCTTTCTTT. This codes for CASSQRQGITEAFF.